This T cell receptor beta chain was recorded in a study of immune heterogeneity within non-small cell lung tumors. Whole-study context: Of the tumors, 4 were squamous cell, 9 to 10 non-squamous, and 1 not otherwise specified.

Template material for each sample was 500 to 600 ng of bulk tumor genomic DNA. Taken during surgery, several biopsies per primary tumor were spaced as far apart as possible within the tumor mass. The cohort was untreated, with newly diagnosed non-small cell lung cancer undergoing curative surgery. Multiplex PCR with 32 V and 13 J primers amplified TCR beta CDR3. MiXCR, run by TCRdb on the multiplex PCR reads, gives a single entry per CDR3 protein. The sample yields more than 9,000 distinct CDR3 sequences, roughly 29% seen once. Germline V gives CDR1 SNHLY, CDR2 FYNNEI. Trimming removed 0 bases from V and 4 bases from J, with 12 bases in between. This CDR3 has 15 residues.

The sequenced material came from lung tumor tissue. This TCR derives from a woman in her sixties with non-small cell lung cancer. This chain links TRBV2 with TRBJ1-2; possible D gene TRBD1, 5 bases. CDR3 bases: TGTGCCAGCAGTGAAGCGGGGGGTCTCGCCTATGGCTACACCTTC. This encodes CASSEAGGLAYGYTF.